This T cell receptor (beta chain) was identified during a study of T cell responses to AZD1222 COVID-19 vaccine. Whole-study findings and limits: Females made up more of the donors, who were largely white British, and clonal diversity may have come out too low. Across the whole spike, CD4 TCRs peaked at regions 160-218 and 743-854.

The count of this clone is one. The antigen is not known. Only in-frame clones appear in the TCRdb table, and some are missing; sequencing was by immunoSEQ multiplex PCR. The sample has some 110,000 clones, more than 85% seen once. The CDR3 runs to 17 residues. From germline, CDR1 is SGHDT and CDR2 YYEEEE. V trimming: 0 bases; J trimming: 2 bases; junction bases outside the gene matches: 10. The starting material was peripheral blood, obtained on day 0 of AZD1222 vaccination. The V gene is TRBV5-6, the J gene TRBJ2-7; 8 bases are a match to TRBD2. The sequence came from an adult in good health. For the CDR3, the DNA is TGTGCCAGCAGCTTGGCCCCCCAGGGACTAGTCGCCTACGAGCAGTACTTC. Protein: CASSLAPQGLVAYEQYF.